This entry lists 32 T cell receptor beta chains sequenced from one sample in a study of control samples from healthy donors and cancer patients. This table comes from immunoSEQ multiplex PCR, and its TCRdb copy is limited to in-frame clones, with some not included. Of around 150,000 clones listed, just under 95% are singletons. The sample taken for sequencing was blood. Receptors were obtained from a woman aged 40 to 50 in good health.

This chain connects TRBV6-5 to TRBJ2-7, with TRBD1 matching over 8 bases. This CDR3 is 13 amino acids long. V lost 8 bases, J lost 3 bases, and 6 bases stayed unmatched. Germline loops: CDR1 MNHEY, CDR2 SVGAGI. The CDR3 region has the DNA TGTGCCAGCCGCTGGACAGGGCTCTACGAGCAGTACTTC. Translating it yields CASRWTGLYEQYF.

V usage is TRBV6-1 and J usage is TRBJ2-7, with 8 bases lining up with TRBD2. The CDR3 is 18 residues long. V lost 0 bases to trimming and J lost 4 bases; unmatched junction nucleotides: 14. Germline V gives CDR1 MNHNS, CDR2 SASEGT. Here the CDR3 DNA reads TGTGCCAGCAGTGAAGCTCTGGAGGCGGGGGGATCGTTTTACGAGCAGTACTTC. Protein product: CASSEALEAGGSFYEQYF.

This chain joins TRBV6-1 and TRBJ2-5, with D tentatively TRBD1 (6 bases). This CDR3 region has 13 residues. The V gene lost 1 base and the J gene lost 4 bases, with 7 bases spanning the gap. Looked up from germline, CDR1 is MNHNS and CDR2 is SASEGT. Here the CDR3 reads CASSEVGGETQYF. In nucleotides, the CDR3 is TGTGCCAGCAGTGAAGTAGGGGGAGAGACCCAGTACTTC.

The chain joins TRBV6-6 to TRBJ2-2; D unresolved. Trimming took 0 bases from V and 4 from J, leaving 6 bases between them. This CDR3 has 14 residues. CDR1 is MNHNY and CDR2 is SVGAGI in the germline V gene (reference sequence). The CDR3 DNA is TGTGCCAGCAGTTACTCCGGAGTCACCGGGGAGCTGTTTTTT. It specifies CASSYSGVTGELFF.

The chain joins TRBV6-5 to TRBJ1-1, with a weak D call TRBD1 (5 bases). V dropped 10 bases and J dropped 0 bases, with 12 bases sitting between them. Germline V gene data show CDR1 as MNHEY and CDR2 as SVGAGI. The CDR3 loop spans 13 amino acids. The CDR3 DNA follows: TGTGCCACCGGGGACCAATTGAACACTGAAGCTTTCTTT. Its translation is CATGDQLNTEAFF.

The chain employs TRBV4-3 and TRBJ1-3; 7 bases match TRBD1. Germline CDR1 reads LGHNA; CDR2 reads YSLEER. The CDR3 consists of 15 residues. Germline trimming cut 6 bases from V and 0 bases from J; bases unmatched to any gene: 5. The CDR3 loop reads CASSFDRVSGNTIYF. In nucleotides, the CDR3 is TGCGCCAGCAGTTTCGACAGGGTCTCTGGAAACACCATATATTTT.

The V and J genes are TRBV29-1 and TRBJ2-7; D unclear. In germline, CDR1 is SQVTM, CDR2 ANQGSEA. V was pared by 4 bases and J by 2 bases, with 12 bases between. There are 13 residues in the CDR3. In DNA, the CDR3 is TGCAGCGTTGTGACACCCGTTACCTACGAGCAGTACTTC. It is translated as CSVVTPVTYEQYF.

The J gene is TRBJ2-1, the V gene TRBV5-5; D is unclear. Germline CDR1 is SGHKS and CDR2 is YYEKEE (reference sequence). The CDR3 spans 14 residues. V lost 0 bases, J lost 4 bases, and 8 bases lay in between. The DNA for the CDR3 is TGTGCCAGCAGCTTGGACGTTCGATACAATGAGCAGTTCTTC. It translates to CASSLDVRYNEQFF. The full variable domain, completed using reference TRBV5-5 and TRBJ2-1, is DAGVTQSPTHLIKTRGQQVTLRCSPISGHKSVSWYQQVLGQGPQFIFQYYEKEERGRGNFPDRFSARQFPNYSSELNVNALLLGDSALYLCASSLDVRYNEQFFGPGTRLTVL.

CDR3 nucleotide sequence: TGCGCCAGCAGCTTGGCATTGGGGGAGTCGTATGGCTACACCTTC. This codes for CASSLALGESYGYTF. This chain connects TRBV5-1 to TRBJ1-2; possibly TRBD1 for D (5 bases). CDR1 is SGHRS and CDR2 is YFSETQ in the germline V gene. V lost 0 bases, J lost 5 bases, and 14 bases lay in between. The CDR3 contains 15 residues.

This rearrangement joins TRBV7-2 to TRBJ1-5, with D uncertain. The CDR3 has 15 amino acids. The germline V gene has CDR1 SGHTA and CDR2 FQGNSA. Trimming stripped 3 bases from V and 1 base from J, with 10 bases between. CDR3 DNA sequence: TGTGCCAGCAGCTTCCTAGGACGGAGCAATCAGCCCCAGCATTTT. Translation gives CASSFLGRSNQPQHF. The complete variable domain, with remaining parts taken from reference TRBV7-2 and TRBJ1-5, reads GAGVSQSPSNKVTEKGKDVELRCDPISGHTALYWYRQSLGQGLEFLIYFQGNSAPDKSGLPSDRFSAERTGGSVSTLTIQRTQQEDSAVYLCASSFLGRSNQPQHFGDGTRLSIL.

The DNA of the CDR3 is TGTGCCAGCAGCTACCGGGACAGGAGTAATTCACCCCTCCACTTT. Its protein is CASSYRDRSNSPLHF. V usage is TRBV11-2 and J usage is TRBJ1-6; 8 nucleotides match TRBD1. The trim removed 4 bases at V and 6 bases at J, leaving 5 bases unmatched. Germline CDR1 and CDR2: SGHAT and FQNNGV. The CDR3 consists of 15 residues.

This chain connects TRBV6-5 to TRBJ2-7, with D perhaps TRBD1 (7 bases). Trimming took off 5 bases at V and 6 bases at J, with 17 bases between the two ends. CDR1 is MNHEY and CDR2 is SVGAGI in the germline V gene. This CDR3 region has 14 residues. Written as DNA, the CDR3 is TGTGCCAGCAGTCAGGAATACAGGGGAGGCGAGCAGTACTTC. Translated, it gives CASSQEYRGGEQYF.

The chain employs TRBV7-2 and TRBJ1-2, with a tentative D call TRBD1 (5 bases). Germline V lookup: CDR1 SGHTA, CDR2 FQGNSA. Trimming took 7 bases from V and 5 from J, leaving 14 bases between them. The CDR3 has 13 residues. CDR3 DNA sequence: TGTGCCAGCAACAATGGGGGGATTTATGGCTACACCTTC. It specifies CASNNGGIYGYTF.

The chain employs TRBV6-2 or TRBV6-3 and TRBJ1-5; tentative D call: TRBD1 (5 bases). The length of the CDR3 is 18 residues. Trimming left V 2 bases short and J 0 bases short, with 17 bases between. The V gene's germline CDR1 is MNHEY and CDR2 SVGEGT. CDR3 sequence (DNA): TGTGCCAGCAGTTACGACGACAGAATCTATTATAGCAATCAGCCCCAGCATTTT. Protein product: CASSYDDRIYYSNQPQHF.

V usage is TRBV5-1 and J usage is TRBJ1-3; 7 nucleotides agree with TRBD1. V gave up 0 bases and J gave up 0 bases; unmatched junction bases: 3. The CDR3 is 16 residues long. CDR1 SGHRS and CDR2 YFSETQ come from the germline V gene. The CDR3 DNA reads as TGCGCCAGCAGCTTGGACAGGGGAAGCTCTGGAAACACCATATATTTT. It encodes CASSLDRGSSGNTIYF.

The rearrangement links TRBV19 to TRBJ2-7; D unresolved. The CDR3 spans 14 residues. The germline V gene has CDR1 LNHDA and CDR2 SQIVND (reference sequence). Trimming pared 3 bases from V and 0 bases from J, leaving 9 bases between. DNA of the CDR3: TGTGCCAGTAGTATCGGCCTCAACTCCTACGAGCAGTACTTC. Residues: CASSIGLNSYEQYF.

V is TRBV5-1 and J is TRBJ2-5; no clear D gene. This CDR3 has 14 amino acids. Germline CDR1 and CDR2: SGHRS and YFSETQ. V was pared by 4 bases and J by 3 bases, with 13 bases between. The CDR3 DNA reads TGCGCCAGCAGCCCATTACGGGTCGAAGAGACCCAGTACTTC. Protein product: CASSPLRVEETQYF.

The chain links TRBV7-2 to TRBJ1-6; tentatively, D is TRBD1 (6 bases). This CDR3 region has 13 residues. The germline gives CDR1 SGHTA, CDR2 FQGNSA. V lost 5 bases, J lost 10 bases, and 12 bases lay in between. This CDR3 is CASSTRQVSPLHF. In DNA, the CDR3 is TGTGCCAGCAGCACGCGACAGGTCTCACCCCTCCACTTT.

The V and J genes are TRBV7-3 and TRBJ1-1; D is undetermined. Germline loops: CDR1 SGHTA, CDR2 FQGTGA. CDR3 length: 13 amino acids. V shed 6 bases and J shed 1 base, with 9 bases lying between them. The CDR3 nucleotides are TGTGCCAGCAGGATAGAAACGAACACTGAAGCTTTCTTT. Its protein is CASRIETNTEAFF.

The V gene is TRBV6-2 or TRBV6-3, the J gene TRBJ2-1, with D tentatively TRBD1 (6 bases). CDR1 is MNHEY and CDR2 is SVGEGT in the germline V gene. The CDR3 loop spans 16 amino acids. V shed 5 bases and J shed 2 bases, with 16 bases lying between them. As DNA, the CDR3 is TGTGCCAGCAGTCCGGCCACAGGGCTTACCTACAATGAGCAGTTCTTC. Amino acid sequence: CASSPATGLTYNEQFF.

The chain joins TRBV6-5 to TRBJ1-3; weak D call: TRBD1 (6 bases). Trimming stripped 6 bases from V and 0 bases from J, with 9 bases between. The germline gives CDR1 MNHEY, CDR2 SVGAGI. The CDR3 sequence is 14 residues long. The CDR3 DNA reads as TGTGCCAGCAGGGGGGGGGCCTCTGGAAACACCATATATTTT. It encodes CASRGGASGNTIYF.

The count of this clone is one. The CDR3 here is CASSDTGTGGQSPLHF. Written as DNA, the CDR3 is TGTGCCAGCAGTGATACCGGGACAGGGGGTCAATCACCCCTCCACTTT. J is TRBJ1-6 and V is TRBV6-4; the match to TRBD1 covers 11 bases. The CDR3 totals 16 residues. V lost 3 bases, J lost 10 bases, and 8 bases stayed unmatched. Germline CDR1 reads MRHNA; CDR2 reads SNTAGT.

This chain joins TRBV5-1 and TRBJ2-5; D unresolved. V lost 1 base, J lost 2 bases, and 9 bases lay in between. The V gene's germline CDR1 is SGHRS and CDR2 YFSETQ. This CDR3 has 14 amino acids. CDR3 amino acids: CASSLLASQETQYF. CDR3 in DNA: TGCGCCAGCAGCTTGCTGGCATCACAAGAGACCCAGTACTTC.

The chain employs TRBV5-1 and TRBJ2-2; 9 bases map to TRBD1. The V gene end was trimmed by 5 bases and the J gene end by 3 bases; junction bases not matched to a gene: 5. CDR3 length equals 15 residues. Germline values: CDR1 SGHRS, CDR2 YFSETQ. The CDR3 is CASREGQGDTGELFF. DNA of the CDR3: TGCGCCAGCAGGGAGGGACAGGGAGACACCGGGGAGCTGTTTTTT.

This chain's CDR3 is CASSPTVEKLFF. The CDR3 bases are TGTGCCAGCAGCCCTACAGTTGAAAAACTGTTTTTT. V usage is TRBV7-9 and J usage is TRBJ1-4; no clear D gene. The V end lost 5 bases, the J end lost 7 bases, and 8 bases lay between the germline ends. The CDR3 totals 12 residues. CDR1 is SEHNR and CDR2 is FQNEAQ in the germline V gene (reference sequence).

CDR3: CASSIQTGDGSPLHF. The CDR3 DNA reads TGTGCCAGTAGTATCCAAACAGGGGACGGGTCACCCCTCCACTTT. This chain links TRBV19 with TRBJ1-6; 7 bases are shared with TRBD1. The CDR3 runs 15 residues. The trim removed 3 bases at V and 10 bases at J, leaving 9 bases unmatched. The germline V gene encodes CDR1 LNHDA and CDR2 SQIVND (reference sequence).

V is TRBV4-3 and J is TRBJ2-1; the D is unclear. V lost 1 base, J lost 6 bases, and 13 bases lay in between. Per the germline V gene, CDR1 is LGHNA and CDR2 is YSLEER. The CDR3 has 15 residues. The CDR3 is CASSQVIASSNEQFF. The CDR3 DNA reads as TGCGCCAGCAGCCAAGTTATAGCTAGTTCCAATGAGCAGTTCTTC.

The chain recombines TRBV27 with TRBJ2-2; 9 nucleotides line up with TRBD1. CDR3 length: 14 amino acids. Germline assignment: CDR1 MNHEY and CDR2 SMNVEV (reference sequence). The V gene end was trimmed by 2 bases and the J gene end by 6 bases; junction bases not matched to a gene: 1. CDR3 in amino acids: CASSLNRGPGELFF. The CDR3 nucleotides are TGTGCCAGCAGTTTAAACAGGGGGCCCGGGGAGCTGTTTTTT.

This sequence joins TRBV14 and TRBJ1-2; tentative D call: TRBD1 (5 bases). CDR3 length: 13 residues. The V and J ends lost 0 bases and 8 bases respectively, with 10 bases between them. CDR1 is SGHDN and CDR2 is FVKESK in the germline V gene. The CDR3: CASSQERGGGYTF. The CDR3 DNA reads TGTGCCAGCAGCCAAGAGAGGGGTGGCGGCTACACCTTC.

The chain employs TRBV30 and TRBJ1-1, with a possible D match to TRBD1 (5 bases). The length of the CDR3 is 13 residues. Germline V gene sequence: CDR1 GTSNPN, CDR2 SVGIG (reference sequence). The V and J ends lost 3 bases and 1 base respectively, with 9 bases between them. The DNA for the CDR3 is TGTGCCTGGAGGACAGACTCGAACACTGAAGCTTTCTTT. It specifies CAWRTDSNTEAFF.

The V call is TRBV3-1 (or the pseudogene TRBV3-2), the J call TRBJ1-1; 8 bases line up with TRBD1. The CDR3 is 17 residues long. The junction had 8 bases not matched to a gene; V was cut back by 1 base and J by 1 base. Germline V gene lookup returns CDR1 LGHDT and CDR2 YNNKEL (reference sequence). The CDR3: CASSQGNQGAGNTEAFF. CDR3 DNA: TGTGCCAGCAGCCAAGGAAACCAGGGGGCTGGGAACACTGAAGCTTTCTTT.

The chain employs TRBV4-3 and TRBJ2-3; D is unclear. CDR3 length: 17 amino acids. The germline V gene encodes CDR1 LGHNA and CDR2 YSLEER. Between the trimmed V and J ends, which lost 0 bases and 4 bases, there was a span of 17 bases. CDR3 bases: TGCGCCAGCAGCCAAGAGTTTACCAGGACCTACTCAGATACGCAGTATTTT. This codes for CASSQEFTRTYSDTQYF.